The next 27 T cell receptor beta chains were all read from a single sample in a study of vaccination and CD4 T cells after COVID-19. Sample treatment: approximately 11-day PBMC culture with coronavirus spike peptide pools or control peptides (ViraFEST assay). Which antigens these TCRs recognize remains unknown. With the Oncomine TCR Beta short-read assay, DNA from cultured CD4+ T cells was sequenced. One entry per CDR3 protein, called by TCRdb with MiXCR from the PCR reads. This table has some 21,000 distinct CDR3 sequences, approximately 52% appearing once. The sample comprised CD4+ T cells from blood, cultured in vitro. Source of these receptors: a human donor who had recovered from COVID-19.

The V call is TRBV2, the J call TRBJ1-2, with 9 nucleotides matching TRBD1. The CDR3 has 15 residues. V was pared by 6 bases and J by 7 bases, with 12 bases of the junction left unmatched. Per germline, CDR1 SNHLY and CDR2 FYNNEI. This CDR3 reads CASSSQRGQGLGYTF. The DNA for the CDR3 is TGTGCCAGCAGCTCTCAGAGGGGACAGGGACTTGGCTACACCTTC.

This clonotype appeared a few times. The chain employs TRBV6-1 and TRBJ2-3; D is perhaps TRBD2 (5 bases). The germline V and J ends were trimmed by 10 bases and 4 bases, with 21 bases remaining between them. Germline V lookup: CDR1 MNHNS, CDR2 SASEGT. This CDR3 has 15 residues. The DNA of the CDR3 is TGTGCCACCATACAAATGCTAGCAGTGGCAGATACGCAGTATTTT. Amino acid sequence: CATIQMLAVADTQYF.

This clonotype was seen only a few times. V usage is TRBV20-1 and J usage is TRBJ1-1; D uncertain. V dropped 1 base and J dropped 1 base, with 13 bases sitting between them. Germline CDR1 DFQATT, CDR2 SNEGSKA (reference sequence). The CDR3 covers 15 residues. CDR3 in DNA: TGCAGTGCTAGAGTGGCTTCCACGGGGAACACTGAAGCTTTCTTT. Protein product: CSARVASTGNTEAFF.

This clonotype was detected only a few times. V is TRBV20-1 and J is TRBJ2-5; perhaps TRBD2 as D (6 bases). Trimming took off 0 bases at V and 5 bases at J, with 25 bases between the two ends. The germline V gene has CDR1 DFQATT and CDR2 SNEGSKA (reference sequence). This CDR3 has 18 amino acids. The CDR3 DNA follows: TGCAGTGCTAGAGATCGGGGTTACAAGCGGGCCTTCATGGAGACCCAGTACTTC. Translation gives CSARDRGYKRAFMETQYF.

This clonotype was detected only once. DNA of the CDR3: TGTGCCAGCAGTGAAGAACAGGCCACCTCAAACATTCAGTACTTC. Translation gives CASSEEQATSNIQYF. This chain connects TRBV2 to TRBJ2-4; perhaps TRBD1 as D (5 bases). Trimming left V 1 base short and J 6 bases short, with 13 bases between. Germline CDR1 SNHLY, CDR2 FYNNEI. The CDR3 is made up of 15 amino acids.

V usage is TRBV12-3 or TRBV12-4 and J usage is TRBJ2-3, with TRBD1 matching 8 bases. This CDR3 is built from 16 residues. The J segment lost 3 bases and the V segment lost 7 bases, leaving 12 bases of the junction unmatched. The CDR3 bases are TGTGCCAGCACCCGAAAGCGGTGGACAGGGACAGATACGCAGTATTTT. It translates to CASTRKRWTGTDTQYF.

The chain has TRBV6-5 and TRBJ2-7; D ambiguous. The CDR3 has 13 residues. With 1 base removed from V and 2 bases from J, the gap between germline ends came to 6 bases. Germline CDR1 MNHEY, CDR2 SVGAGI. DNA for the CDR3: TGTGCCAGCAGTTACTTAGGTACCTACGAGCAGTACTTC. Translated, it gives CASSYLGTYEQYF.

This CDR3 reads CANIRVAINRGGRGQPQHF. The CDR3 DNA reads TGTGCCAATATTAGAGTGGCGATTAACAGGGGGGGACGTGGCCAGCCCCAGCATTTT. The V call is TRBV19, the J call TRBJ1-5; 8 bases fit TRBD1. Germline V gene lookup returns CDR1 LNHDA and CDR2 SQIVND (reference sequence). V lost 10 bases to trimming and J lost 7 bases; unmatched junction nucleotides: 27. The CDR3 is 19 amino acids.

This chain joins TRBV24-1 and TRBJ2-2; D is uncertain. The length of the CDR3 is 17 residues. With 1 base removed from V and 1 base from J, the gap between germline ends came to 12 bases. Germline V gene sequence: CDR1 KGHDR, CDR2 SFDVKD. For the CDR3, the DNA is TGTGCCACCAGTGATTTTACCCCTAAAATGAACACCGGGGAGCTGTTTTTT. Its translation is CATSDFTPKMNTGELFF.

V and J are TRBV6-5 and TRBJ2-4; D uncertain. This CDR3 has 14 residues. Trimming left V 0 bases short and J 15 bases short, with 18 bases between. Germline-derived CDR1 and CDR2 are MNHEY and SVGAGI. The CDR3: CASSYSLRVSERYF. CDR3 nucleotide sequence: TGTGCCAGCAGTTACTCCCTCCGGGTCTCGGAAAGGTACTTC.

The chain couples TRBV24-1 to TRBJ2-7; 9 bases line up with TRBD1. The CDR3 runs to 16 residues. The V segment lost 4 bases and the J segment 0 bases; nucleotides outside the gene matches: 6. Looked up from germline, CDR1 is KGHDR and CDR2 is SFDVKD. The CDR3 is CATSDPGQGSSYEQYF. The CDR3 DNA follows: TGTGCCACCAGTGACCCGGGACAGGGAAGCTCCTACGAGCAGTACTTC.

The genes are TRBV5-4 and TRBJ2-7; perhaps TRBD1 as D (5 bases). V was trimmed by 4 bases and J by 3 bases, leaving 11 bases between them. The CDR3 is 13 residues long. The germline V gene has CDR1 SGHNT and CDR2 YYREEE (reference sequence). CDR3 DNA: TGTGCCAGCAGCGTTGACAGTTACTACGAGCAGTACTTC. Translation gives CASSVDSYYEQYF. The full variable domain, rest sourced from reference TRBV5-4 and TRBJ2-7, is ETGVTQSPTHLIKTRGQQVTLRCSSQSGHNTVSWYQQALGQGPQFIFQYYREEENGRGNFPPRFSGLQFPNYSSELNVNALELDDSALYLCASSVDSYYEQYFGPGTRLTVT.

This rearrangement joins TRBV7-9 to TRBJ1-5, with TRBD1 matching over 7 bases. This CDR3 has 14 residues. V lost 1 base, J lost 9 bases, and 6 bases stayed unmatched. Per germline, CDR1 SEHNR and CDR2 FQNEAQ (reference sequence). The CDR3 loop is CASSLGDSQRPQHF. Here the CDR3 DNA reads TGTGCCAGCAGCTTAGGGGACAGCCAAAGGCCCCAGCATTTT.

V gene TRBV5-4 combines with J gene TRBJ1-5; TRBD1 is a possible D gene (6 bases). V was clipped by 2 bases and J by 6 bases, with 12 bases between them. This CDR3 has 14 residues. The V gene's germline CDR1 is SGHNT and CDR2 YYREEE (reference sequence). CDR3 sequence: CASSFGGDGQPQHF. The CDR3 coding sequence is TGTGCCAGCAGCTTTGGGGGCGACGGTCAGCCCCAGCATTTT.

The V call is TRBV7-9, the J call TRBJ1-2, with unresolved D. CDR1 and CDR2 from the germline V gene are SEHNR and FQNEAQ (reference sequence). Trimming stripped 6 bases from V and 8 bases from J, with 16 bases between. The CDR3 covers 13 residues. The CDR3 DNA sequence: TGTGCCAGCAGTTTAACATCGGTACACGGCTACACCTTC. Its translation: CASSLTSVHGYTF.

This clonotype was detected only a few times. The CDR3 DNA reads as TGTGCCAGCAGTGAACTTGATAGCACAGATACGCAGTATTTT. It codes for CASSELDSTDTQYF. This rearrangement joins TRBV25-1 to TRBJ2-3; D not certain. This CDR3 is built from 14 residues. Germline V gene lookup returns CDR1 MGHDK and CDR2 SYGVNS. V lost 2 bases and J lost 0, with 6 bases in between.

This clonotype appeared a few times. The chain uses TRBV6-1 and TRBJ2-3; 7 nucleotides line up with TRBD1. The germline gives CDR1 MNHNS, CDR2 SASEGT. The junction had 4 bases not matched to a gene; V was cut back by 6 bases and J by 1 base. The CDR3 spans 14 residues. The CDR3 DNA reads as TGTGCCAGCAGGACCGACAGGGGCACAGATACGCAGTATTTT. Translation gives CASRTDRGTDTQYF.

For the CDR3, the DNA is TGTGCCAGCAGTGTGGGGGGAGATACGCAGTATTTT. It is translated as CASSVGGDTQYF. The chain carries TRBV7-3 and TRBJ2-3; D might be TRBD2 (6 bases). The V end was cut by 6 bases, the J end by 5 bases, with 9 bases between. Germline V gene data show CDR1 as SGHTA and CDR2 as FQGTGA. The CDR3 spans 12 residues.

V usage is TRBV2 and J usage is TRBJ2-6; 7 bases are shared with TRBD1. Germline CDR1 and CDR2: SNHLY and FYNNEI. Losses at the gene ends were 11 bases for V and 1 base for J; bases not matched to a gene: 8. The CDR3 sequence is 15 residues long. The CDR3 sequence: CADRDSRSGANVLTF. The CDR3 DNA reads TGTGCCGACCGGGACAGCAGATCTGGGGCCAACGTCCTGACTTTC.

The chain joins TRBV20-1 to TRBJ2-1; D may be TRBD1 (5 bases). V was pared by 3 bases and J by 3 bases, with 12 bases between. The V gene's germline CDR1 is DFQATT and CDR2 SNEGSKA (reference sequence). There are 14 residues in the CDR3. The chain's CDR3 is CSARGQVGYNEQFF. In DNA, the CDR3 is TGCAGTGCTAGGGGGCAAGTCGGCTACAATGAGCAGTTCTTC.

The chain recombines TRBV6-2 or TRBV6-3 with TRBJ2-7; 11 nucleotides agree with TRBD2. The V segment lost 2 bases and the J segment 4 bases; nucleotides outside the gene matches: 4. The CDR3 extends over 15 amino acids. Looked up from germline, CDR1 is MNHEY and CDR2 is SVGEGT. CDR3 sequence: CASSYASGRKYEQYF. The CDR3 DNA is TGTGCCAGCAGTTACGCTAGCGGGAGGAAGTACGAGCAGTACTTC.

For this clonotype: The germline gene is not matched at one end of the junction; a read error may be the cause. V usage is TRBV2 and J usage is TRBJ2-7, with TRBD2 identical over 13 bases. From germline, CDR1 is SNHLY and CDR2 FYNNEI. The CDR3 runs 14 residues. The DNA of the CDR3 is TGTGCCAGCAGTGTGACTAGCGGGAGGCCCCCCACGGGCTTC. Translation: CASSVTSGRPPTGF.

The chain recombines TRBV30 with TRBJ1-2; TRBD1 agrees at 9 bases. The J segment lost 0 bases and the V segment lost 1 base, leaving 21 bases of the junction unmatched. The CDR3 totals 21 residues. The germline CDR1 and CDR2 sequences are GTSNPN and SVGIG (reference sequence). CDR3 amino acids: CAWSAPKGGQGFEHSNYGYTF. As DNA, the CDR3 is TGTGCCTGGAGTGCCCCCAAAGGGGGACAGGGATTTGAGCATTCTAACTATGGCTACACCTTC.

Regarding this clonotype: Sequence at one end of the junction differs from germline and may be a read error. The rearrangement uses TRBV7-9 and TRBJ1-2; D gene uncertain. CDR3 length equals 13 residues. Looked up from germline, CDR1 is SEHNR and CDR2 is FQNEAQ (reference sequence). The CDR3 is CAGSLTTVYGYTF. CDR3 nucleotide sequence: TGTGCCGGCAGCTTAACTACAGTCTATGGCTACACCTTC.

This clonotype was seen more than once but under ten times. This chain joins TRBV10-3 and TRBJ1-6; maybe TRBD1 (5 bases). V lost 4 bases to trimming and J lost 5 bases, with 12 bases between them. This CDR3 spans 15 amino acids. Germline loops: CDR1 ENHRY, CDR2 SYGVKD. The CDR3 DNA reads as TGTGCCATCAGTGCTAAGATGGGGGATAATTCACCCCTCCACTTT. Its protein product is CAISAKMGDNSPLHF.

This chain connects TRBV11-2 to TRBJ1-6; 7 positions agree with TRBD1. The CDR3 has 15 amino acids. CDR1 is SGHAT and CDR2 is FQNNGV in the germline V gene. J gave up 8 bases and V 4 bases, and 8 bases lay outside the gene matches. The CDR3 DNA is TGTGCCAGCAGCTCAGGGGGGGCGGGTTATTCACCCCTCCACTTT. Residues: CASSSGGAGYSPLHF. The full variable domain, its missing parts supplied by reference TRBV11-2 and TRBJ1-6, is EAGVAQSPRYKIIEKRQSVAFWCNPISGHATLYWYQQILGQGPKLLIQFQNNGVVDDSQLPKDRFSAERLKGVDSTLKIQPAKLEDSAVYLCASSSGGAGYSPLHFGNGTRLTVT.

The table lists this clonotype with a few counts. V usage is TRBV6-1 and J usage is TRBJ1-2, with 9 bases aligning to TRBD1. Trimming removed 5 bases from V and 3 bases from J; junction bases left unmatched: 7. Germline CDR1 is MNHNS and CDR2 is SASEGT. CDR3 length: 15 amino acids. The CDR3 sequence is CASSPLTGGDYGYTF. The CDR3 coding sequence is TGTGCCAGCAGTCCTCTGACAGGGGGGGACTATGGCTACACCTTC.